Included here is one T cell receptor (beta chain) sequence, with context. Its antigen is still unknown. This CDR3 comprises 15 residues. V was shortened by 0 bases and J by 2 bases, with 10 bases between the two germline ends. Germline V gene sequence: CDR1 SGHVS, CDR2 FNYEAQ. This sample stems from a study of shared clonotypes between healthy human individuals. Study details: The donor pool was made up of a couple of women and three men aged 18 to 49. CD4 naive cells filled three plates per donor, CD4 memory three, CD8 naive two and CD8 memory one.

Cells designated naive CD8 were CD45RO-negative and were positively selected for CCR7, with terminally differentiated effector memory CD45RA+ cells excluded. The assay used deep level. The data were produced by immunoSEQ multiplex PCR, yet TCRdb's version contains in-frame clones alone and is incomplete. This table has around 1,900,000 clones, around 95% appearing once. Broader study findings: Limitation of the genetic and exposure-history diversity represented came from the few donors.

Sequencing was done on a sample of naive CD8+ T cells from PBMCs. The clonotype was recovered from a young man in good health. Some clones in this sample may be carry-over from other donors' samples. The chain is built from TRBV7-6 and TRBJ1-1, with D possibly TRBD1 on 5 matching bases. The CDR3: CASSLAAGPNTEAFF. For the CDR3, the DNA is TGTGCCAGCAGCTTAGCGGCAGGGCCAAACACTGAAGCTTTCTTT.